This T cell receptor (beta chain) was obtained from a study of blood T cell repertoires in COVID-19. Study information: In each case, the material was cDNA or gDNA derived from T cells, B-cell-depleted T cells, or PBMCs.

V lost 4 bases to trimming and J lost 1 base, with 10 bases between them. This CDR3 spans 14 amino acids. Germline V gene lookup returns CDR1 SQVTM and CDR2 ANQGSEA. Authors' methods: Counts of nucleated cells, estimated from reference gene primer amplification, were obtained. Libraries were prepared by immunoSEQ multiplex PCR; TCRdb keeps only in-frame clonotypes and omits some of them. V and J calls and clone size come straight from that table; D and trimming were deduced from the DNA. The sample shows a few hundred thousand clones, roughly 88% of them seen only once. Seattle cases were enrolled at active infection and followed longitudinally.

The sequence was collected from a woman under 40 with COVID-19, enrolled during active disease. Sequenced material: peripheral blood. The chain links TRBV29-1 to TRBJ2-2; D remains unclear. Here the CDR3 DNA reads TGCAGCGTTGGGGCGACATTGAACACCGGGGAGCTGTTTTTT. It translates to CSVGATLNTGELFF.